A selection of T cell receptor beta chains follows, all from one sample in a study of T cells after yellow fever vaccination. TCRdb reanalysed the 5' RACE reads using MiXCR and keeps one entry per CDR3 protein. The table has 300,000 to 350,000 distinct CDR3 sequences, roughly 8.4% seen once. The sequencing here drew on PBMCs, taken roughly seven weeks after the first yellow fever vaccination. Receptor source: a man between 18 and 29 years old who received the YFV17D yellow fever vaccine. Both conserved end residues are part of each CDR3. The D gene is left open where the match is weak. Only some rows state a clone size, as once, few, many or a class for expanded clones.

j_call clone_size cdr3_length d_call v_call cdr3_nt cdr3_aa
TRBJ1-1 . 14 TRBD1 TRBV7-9 TGTGCCAGCAGACCGGGACAGATGAACACTGAAGCTTTCTTT CASRPGQMNTEAFF
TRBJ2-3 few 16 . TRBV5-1 TGCGCCAGCAAACTTGTGGAGAACACTCTCACAGATACGCAGTATTTT CASKLVENTLTDTQYF
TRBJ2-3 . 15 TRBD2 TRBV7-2 TGTGCCAGCAGCTTAGCTAGCGGGACGGGGGATACGCAGTATTTT CASSLASGTGDTQYF
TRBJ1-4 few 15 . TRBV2 TGTGCCAGCAGTGATTCAGGACACACTAATGAAAAACTGTTTTTT CASSDSGHTNEKLFF
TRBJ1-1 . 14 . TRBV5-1 TGCGCCAGCAGCTTGTTAACAGTCGATTTTGAAGCTTTCTTT CASSLLTVDFEAFF
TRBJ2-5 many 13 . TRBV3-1 TGTGCCAGCAGCCAGGGGAGGCGGGAGACCCAGTACTTC CASSQGRRETQYF
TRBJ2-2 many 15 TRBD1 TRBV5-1 TGCGCCAGCAGCTGGGACAGGGGAGCCACCGGGGAGCTGTTTTTT CASSWDRGATGELFF
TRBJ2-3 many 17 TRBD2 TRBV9 TGTGCCAGCAGCGTAGGTCTAGCTAGCGGGGGCACAGATACGCAGTATTTT CASSVGLASGGTDTQYF
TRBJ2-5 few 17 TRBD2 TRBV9 TGTGCCAGCAGCCGCGGGGGACTAGCGGGGCGACAAGAGACCCAGTACTTC CASSRGGLAGRQETQYF
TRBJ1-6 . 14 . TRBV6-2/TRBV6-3 TGTGCCAGCAGGCCCTTCTCCTATAATTCACCCCTCCACTTT CASRPFSYNSPLHF
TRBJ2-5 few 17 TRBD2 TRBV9 TGTGCCAGCAGCGTAGGGAGCGGGGGGGCCGCGTCTGAGACCCAGTACTTC CASSVGSGGAASETQYF
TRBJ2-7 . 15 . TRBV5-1 TGCGCCAGCAGCTTGGCAGAGTACAGCTCCTACGAGCAGTACTTC CASSLAEYSSYEQYF
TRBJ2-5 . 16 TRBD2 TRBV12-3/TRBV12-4 TGTGCCAGCAGTTTAGAGGCTCTAGCGGGGAAAGAGACCCAGTACTTC CASSLEALAGKETQYF
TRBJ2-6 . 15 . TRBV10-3 TGTGCCATCACGGGGGCGGACCCTGGGGCCAACGTCCTGACTTTC CAITGADPGANVLTF
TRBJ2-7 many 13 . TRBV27 TGTGCCAGCAGTTATCGCGGTTCCTACGAGCAGTACTTC CASSYRGSYEQYF
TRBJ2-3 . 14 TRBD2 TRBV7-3 TGTGCCAGCAAAGCGGGGGGTAGCACAGATACGCAGTATTTT CASKAGGSTDTQYF
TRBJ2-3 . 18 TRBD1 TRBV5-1 TGCGCCAGCAGCTACGGACAGGGAACTCCTGCTAGCACAGATACGCAGTATTTT CASSYGQGTPASTDTQYF
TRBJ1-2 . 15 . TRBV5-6 TGTGCCAGCAGCCCAGACAGCGTAAACAACTATGGCTACACCTTC CASSPDSVNNYGYTF
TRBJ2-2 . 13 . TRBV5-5 TGTGCCAGCAGCACAGTGAACACCGGGGAGCTGTTTTTT CASSTVNTGELFF
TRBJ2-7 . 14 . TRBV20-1 TGCAGTGCTACCCTGGGCGGGGTTTTAGCGGAGCAGTACTTC CSATLGGVLAEQYF
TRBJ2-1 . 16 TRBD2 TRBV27 TGTGCCAGCAGTACCTACCGGGGGGGCTCCTACAATGAGCAGTTCTTC CASSTYRGGSYNEQFF
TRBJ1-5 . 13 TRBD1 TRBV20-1 TGCAGTGCCGGGACAGGGGGGGATCAGCCCCAGCATTTT CSAGTGGDQPQHF
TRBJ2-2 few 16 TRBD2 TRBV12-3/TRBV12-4 TGTGCCAGCAGTTTCGGGACTAGCGGCAACACCGGGGAGCTGTTTTTT CASSFGTSGNTGELFF
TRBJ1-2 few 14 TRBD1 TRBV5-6 TGTGCCAGCAGCTTGGTGCCGGGACAGGGGACCTACACCTTC CASSLVPGQGTYTF
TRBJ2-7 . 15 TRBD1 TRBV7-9 TGTGCCAGCAGCTTTCCGGGACAGGGGATGGACGAGCAGTACTTC CASSFPGQGMDEQYF
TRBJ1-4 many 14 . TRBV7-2 TGTGCCAGCAGCTTTCAAGGCGGTAGAGAAAAACTGTTTTTT CASSFQGGREKLFF
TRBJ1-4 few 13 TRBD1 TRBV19 TGTGCCAGTAGTCCCGGAGGACAGGGACAACTGTTTTTT CASSPGGQGQLFF
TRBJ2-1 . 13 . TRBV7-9 TGTGCCAGCAGCGAACAGGGCTACAATGAGCAGTTCTTC CASSEQGYNEQFF
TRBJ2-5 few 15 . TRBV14 TGTGCCAGCAGCCAAGCGGGGGACAACCAAGAGACCCAGTACTTC CASSQAGDNQETQYF
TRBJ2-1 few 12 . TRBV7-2 TGTGCCAGCAGTCCGGGGCGGAATGAGCAGTTCTTC CASSPGRNEQFF
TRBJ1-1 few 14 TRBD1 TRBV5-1 TGCGCCAGCAGCTTGGGGACAGGGGGCGTTGAAGCTTTCTTT CASSLGTGGVEAFF
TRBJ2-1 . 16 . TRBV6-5 TGTGCCAGCAGTTACTCGGGCGGGGACTCCTACAATGAGCAGTTCTTC CASSYSGGDSYNEQFF
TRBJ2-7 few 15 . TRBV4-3 TGCGCCAGCAGCCAAGACCGGCAGGGTTATTACGAGCAGTACTTC CASSQDRQGYYEQYF
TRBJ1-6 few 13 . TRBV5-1 TGCGCCAGCAGCACGGGCCTGAATTCACCCCTCCACTTT CASSTGLNSPLHF
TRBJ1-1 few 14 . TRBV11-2 TGTGCCAGCAGCTTAAACTTCATGAACACTGAAGCTTTCTTT CASSLNFMNTEAFF
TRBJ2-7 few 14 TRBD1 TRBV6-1 TGTGCCAGCACCGTGACAGGGCCTGGCTACGAGCAGTACTTC CASTVTGPGYEQYF
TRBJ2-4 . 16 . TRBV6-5 TGTGCCAGCAGTTACTCGTTAAGCGGAGCCAAAAACATTCAGTACTTC CASSYSLSGAKNIQYF
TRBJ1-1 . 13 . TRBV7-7 TGTGCTCAAGCAACAGGGCGTTATACTGAAGCTTTCTTT CAQATGRYTEAFF
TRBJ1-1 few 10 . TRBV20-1 TGCAGTGCTAGTCCTGCTCGGGCTTTCTTT CSASPARAFF
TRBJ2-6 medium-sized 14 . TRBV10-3 TGTGCCATCAGTGAGCCTAGGGCAGGGTTCGTCCTGACTTTC CAISEPRAGFVLTF
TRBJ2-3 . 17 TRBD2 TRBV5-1 TGCGCCAGCAGCATACTATGGACTAGCGGGGGATCCGATACGCAGTATTTT CASSILWTSGGSDTQYF
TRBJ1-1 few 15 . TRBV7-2 TGTGCCAGCAGCTTAGCAGCGAGTTTAGGCACTGAAGCTTTCTTT CASSLAASLGTEAFF
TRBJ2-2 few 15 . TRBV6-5 TGTGCCAGCAGTTACTCGACGCGGGCGACCGGGGAGCTGTTTTTT CASSYSTRATGELFF